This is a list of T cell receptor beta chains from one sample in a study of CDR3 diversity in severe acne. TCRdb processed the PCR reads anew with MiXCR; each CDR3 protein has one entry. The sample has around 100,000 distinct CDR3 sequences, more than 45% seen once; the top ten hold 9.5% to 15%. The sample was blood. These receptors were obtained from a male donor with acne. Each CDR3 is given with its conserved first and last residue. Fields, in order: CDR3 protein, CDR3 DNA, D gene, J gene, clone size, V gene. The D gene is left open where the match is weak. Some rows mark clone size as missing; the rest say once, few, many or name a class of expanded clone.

CDR3 protein: CAIKRGAGNTIYF
CDR3 DNA: TGTGCCATAAAGAGGGGTGCTGGAAACACCATATATTTT
D gene: NA
J gene: TRBJ1-3
clone size: few
V gene: TRBV12-3/TRBV12-4

CDR3 protein: CASRALGGQPQHF
CDR3 DNA: TGTGCCAGCAGGGCCTTGGGGGGTCAGCCCCAGCATTTT
D gene: NA
J gene: TRBJ1-5
clone size: NA
V gene: TRBV6-1

CDR3 protein: CASREGSTEAFF
CDR3 DNA: TGTGCCAGCAGGGAGGGATCCACTGAAGCTTTCTTT
D gene: NA
J gene: TRBJ1-1
clone size: NA
V gene: TRBV2

CDR3 protein: CASSEAGGTDTQYF
CDR3 DNA: TGTGCCAGCAGTGAAGCGGGGGGCACAGATACGCAGTATTTT
D gene: TRBD2
J gene: TRBJ2-3
clone size: many
V gene: TRBV6-4

CDR3 protein: CSARSSGMATEAFF
CDR3 DNA: TGCAGTGCTAGAAGTTCAGGGATGGCCACTGAAGCTTTCTTT
D gene: NA
J gene: TRBJ1-1
clone size: NA
V gene: TRBV20-1

CDR3 protein: CATGQGLYGYTF
CDR3 DNA: TGTGCCACAGGACAGGGGCTATATGGCTACACCTTC
D gene: TRBD1
J gene: TRBJ1-2
clone size: NA
V gene: TRBV10-3

CDR3 protein: CASSSGLGYEQYF
CDR3 DNA: TGTGCCAGCAGCTCAGGGCTGGGCTACGAGCAGTACTTC
D gene: NA
J gene: TRBJ2-7
clone size: NA
V gene: TRBV5-4

CDR3 protein: CASSLAGVVETQYF
CDR3 DNA: TGTGCCAGCAGCTTAGCGGGAGTAGTGGAGACCCAGTACTTC
D gene: NA
J gene: TRBJ2-5
clone size: NA
V gene: TRBV7-9

CDR3 protein: CASSYSDRLSYEQYF
CDR3 DNA: TGTGCCAGCAGTTACTCGGACAGACTGTCCTACGAGCAGTACTTC
D gene: NA
J gene: TRBJ2-7
clone size: many
V gene: TRBV6-5

CDR3 protein: CSVVGTTNEKLFF
CDR3 DNA: TGCAGCGTTGTGGGGACAACTAATGAAAAACTGTTTTTT
D gene: NA
J gene: TRBJ1-4
clone size: NA
V gene: TRBV29-1

CDR3 protein: CASSVGGMVEQFF
CDR3 DNA: TGCGCCAGCAGTGTAGGCGGGATGGTTGAGCAGTTCTTC
D gene: NA
J gene: TRBJ2-1
clone size: many
V gene: TRBV10-1

CDR3 protein: CAISEGVQPQHF
CDR3 DNA: TGTGCCATCAGTGAAGGGGTTCAGCCCCAGCATTTT
D gene: NA
J gene: TRBJ1-5
clone size: NA
V gene: TRBV10-3

CDR3 protein: CASRTGGLAKNIQYF
CDR3 DNA: TGCGCCAGCAGGACGGGGGGGCTAGCCAAAAACATTCAGTACTTC
D gene: TRBD2
J gene: TRBJ2-4
clone size: NA
V gene: TRBV5-1

CDR3 protein: CASSQDSGSLSYEQYF
CDR3 DNA: TGCGCCAGCAGCCAAGATAGCGGGAGCCTATCCTACGAGCAGTACTTC
D gene: TRBD2
J gene: TRBJ2-7
clone size: NA
V gene: TRBV4-1

CDR3 protein: CSIYLSGANVLTF
CDR3 DNA: TGCAGCATATATTTGTCTGGGGCCAACGTCCTGACTTTC
D gene: NA
J gene: TRBJ2-6
clone size: NA
V gene: TRBV29-1

CDR3 protein: CASRNPGGDEQFF
CDR3 DNA: TGTGCCAGCAGGAACCCCGGGGGGGATGAGCAGTTCTTC
D gene: TRBD2
J gene: TRBJ2-1
clone size: NA
V gene: TRBV6-5

CDR3 protein: CSAPKQLNTEAFF
CDR3 DNA: TGCAGTGCTCCAAAACAGTTAAACACTGAAGCTTTCTTT
D gene: NA
J gene: TRBJ1-1
clone size: many
V gene: TRBV20-1

CDR3 protein: CATSSEQAGLTKTQYF
CDR3 DNA: TGTGCCACCAGCAGTGAACAAGCGGGATTAACGAAGACCCAGTACTTC
D gene: TRBD2
J gene: TRBJ2-5
clone size: NA
V gene: TRBV15

CDR3 protein: CAVGPQTNSPLHF
CDR3 DNA: TGTGCCGTGGGACCCCAGACCAATTCACCCCTCCACTTT
D gene: NA
J gene: TRBJ1-6
clone size: many
V gene: TRBV7-9

CDR3 protein: CASSSTGQVSQPQHF
CDR3 DNA: TGTGCCAGCAGCTCTACAGGACAGGTCAGTCAGCCCCAGCATTTT
D gene: TRBD1
J gene: TRBJ1-5
clone size: many
V gene: TRBV7-8

CDR3 protein: CSARGGVYGYTF
CDR3 DNA: TGCAGTGCTAGGGGGGGCGTCTATGGCTACACCTTC
D gene: NA
J gene: TRBJ1-2
clone size: NA
V gene: TRBV20-1

CDR3 protein: CASSLDRGIGYGYTF
CDR3 DNA: TGTGCCAGCAGCTTAGATCGGGGAATCGGTTATGGCTACACCTTC
D gene: NA
J gene: TRBJ1-2
clone size: NA
V gene: TRBV7-9

CDR3 protein: CASSFAGSGNTIYF
CDR3 DNA: TGTGCCAGCAGTTTCGCAGGGAGTGGAAACACCATATATTTT
D gene: NA
J gene: TRBJ1-3
clone size: NA
V gene: TRBV12-3/TRBV12-4

CDR3 protein: CASSEWESGSTYNEQFF
CDR3 DNA: TGTGCCAGCAGTGAATGGGAAAGCGGGAGTACCTACAATGAGCAGTTCTTC
D gene: TRBD2
J gene: TRBJ2-1
clone size: once
V gene: TRBV2

CDR3 protein: CSVDEGARYGYTF
CDR3 DNA: TGCAGCGTTGATGAAGGGGCTCGGTATGGCTACACCTTC
D gene: NA
J gene: TRBJ1-2
clone size: NA
V gene: TRBV29-1

CDR3 protein: CATIQGADTIYF
CDR3 DNA: TGTGCCACCATCCAGGGGGCTGACACCATATATTTT
D gene: TRBD1
J gene: TRBJ1-3
clone size: NA
V gene: TRBV24-1

CDR3 protein: CASSVTSGSSWEQYF
CDR3 DNA: TGCGCCAGCAGCGTGACTAGCGGGAGTTCTTGGGAGCAGTACTTC
D gene: TRBD2
J gene: TRBJ2-7
clone size: NA
V gene: TRBV5-1

CDR3 protein: CARAVAGAASNQPQHF
CDR3 DNA: TGCGCCAGGGCCGTCGCCGGGGCGGCAAGCAATCAGCCCCAGCATTTT
D gene: NA
J gene: TRBJ1-5
clone size: few
V gene: TRBV10-2

CDR3 protein: CASRKTYTGELFF
CDR3 DNA: TGTGCCAGTAGAAAGACTTACACCGGGGAGCTGTTTTTT
D gene: NA
J gene: TRBJ2-2
clone size: many
V gene: TRBV19

CDR3 protein: CSATTGTSGGELFF
CDR3 DNA: TGCAGTGCGACAACCGGGACTAGTGGCGGGGAGCTGTTTTTT
D gene: TRBD2
J gene: TRBJ2-2
clone size: once
V gene: TRBV20-1

CDR3 protein: CSASEAEQFF
CDR3 DNA: TGCAGTGCTAGTGAAGCGGAGCAGTTCTTC
D gene: NA
J gene: TRBJ2-1
clone size: NA
V gene: TRBV20-1

CDR3 protein: CASSLYSGLNTEAFF
CDR3 DNA: TGTGCCAGCAGCTTATACTCGGGTTTGAACACTGAAGCTTTCTTT
D gene: NA
J gene: TRBJ1-1
clone size: few
V gene: TRBV13

CDR3 protein: CATKLRFTGTEAFF
CDR3 DNA: TGTGCCACCAAACTCAGGTTCACGGGGACTGAAGCTTTCTTT
D gene: NA
J gene: TRBJ1-1
clone size: NA
V gene: TRBV10-3

CDR3 protein: CASGESGTEAFF
CDR3 DNA: TGCGCCAGCGGGGAGTCGGGCACTGAAGCTTTCTTT
D gene: NA
J gene: TRBJ1-1
clone size: few
V gene: TRBV5-1

CDR3 protein: CASSLWQGAYTF
CDR3 DNA: TGTGCCAGCAGTTTATGGCAGGGAGCCTACACCTTC
D gene: NA
J gene: TRBJ1-2
clone size: NA
V gene: TRBV12-3/TRBV12-4

CDR3 protein: CASSLGVPSGNTIYF
CDR3 DNA: TGTGCCAGCAGCTTAGGAGTCCCCTCTGGAAACACCATATATTTT
D gene: NA
J gene: TRBJ1-3
clone size: once
V gene: TRBV7-8

CDR3 protein: CASSAGTGPNQPQHF
CDR3 DNA: TGTGCCAGCAGCGCCGGGACAGGCCCAAATCAGCCCCAGCATTTT
D gene: TRBD1
J gene: TRBJ1-5
clone size: many
V gene: TRBV9

CDR3 protein: CASSVEFGGANSPLHF
CDR3 DNA: TGTGCCAGCAGCGTAGAATTCGGGGGCGCGAATTCACCCCTCCACTTT
D gene: NA
J gene: TRBJ1-6
clone size: NA
V gene: TRBV25-1

CDR3 protein: CSVEDLDSTGELLF
CDR3 DNA: TGCAGCGTTGAAGATCTGGACTCCACCGGGGAGCTGCTTTTT
D gene: NA
J gene: TRBJ2-2
clone size: once
V gene: TRBV29-1

CDR3 protein: CASSEYQGSGYTF
CDR3 DNA: TGTGCCAGCAGTGAATATCAGGGGAGTGGCTACACCTTC
D gene: NA
J gene: TRBJ1-2
clone size: NA
V gene: TRBV25-1

CDR3 protein: CAISEMTGGGYTF
CDR3 DNA: TGTGCCATCAGTGAAATGACAGGGGGTGGCTACACCTTC
D gene: TRBD1
J gene: TRBJ1-2
clone size: many
V gene: TRBV10-3

CDR3 protein: CASSQEYVTGATYEQYF
CDR3 DNA: TGTGCCAGCAGCCAAGAATACGTGACAGGGGCCACTTACGAGCAGTACTTC
D gene: TRBD1
J gene: TRBJ2-7
clone size: NA
V gene: TRBV14

CDR3 protein: CSARNRWYQETQYF
CDR3 DNA: TGCAGTGCTAGGAACCGTTGGTACCAAGAGACCCAGTACTTC
D gene: NA
J gene: TRBJ2-5
clone size: medium-sized
V gene: TRBV20-1

CDR3 protein: CSARGLAGIVDEQYF
CDR3 DNA: TGCAGTGCTAGAGGTCTAGCGGGAATTGTGGACGAGCAGTACTTC
D gene: TRBD2
J gene: TRBJ2-7
clone size: NA
V gene: TRBV20-1

CDR3 protein: CSVEVRQAPGYTF
CDR3 DNA: TGCAGCGTTGAAGTACGGCAGGCCCCCGGCTACACCTTC
D gene: NA
J gene: TRBJ1-2
clone size: NA
V gene: TRBV29-1

CDR3 protein: CATSRESGGAVYGYTF
CDR3 DNA: TGTGCCACCAGCAGGGAATCAGGGGGCGCGGTCTATGGCTACACCTTC
D gene: TRBD1
J gene: TRBJ1-2
clone size: NA
V gene: TRBV15